The T cell receptor beta chain under discussion was sequenced for a study of control samples from healthy donors and cancer patients. This CDR3 is 14 amino acids long. Assay used: immunoSEQ multiplex PCR; TCRdb lists only in-frame clones, some missing. The data hold about 60,000 clones, with 65% to 90% observed a single time. This clone was detected once. This TCR came from a man aged 35-49 years in good health. The source material was blood. The chain has TRBV21-1 and TRBJ2-3; the table calls TRBD2, which could not be checked here. TRBV21-1 is tagged as a pseudogene. The CDR3: CASSSVGGTDTQYF. As DNA, the CDR3 is TGTGCCAGCAGCAGTGTCGGAGGCACAGATACGCAGTATTTT.